The clone carrying this T cell receptor beta chain appeared a few times. Other DNA sequences from this sample encode an identical CDR3 as well. This sample is part of a study of blood T cell repertoires in COVID-19. Study-level information: Whether acute or convalescent, the COVID-19 samples came from the United States, Italy and Spain. PBMCs, B-cell-depleted T cells, or T cells provided the cDNA or gDNA that made up the material.

Trimming took 3 bases from V and 4 from J, leaving 6 bases between them. The CDR3 totals 12 residues. Original data processing: Quantification of nucleated cells was approximated via reference gene primer amplification. Sequenced by immunoSEQ multiplex PCR; TCRdb stores in-frame clones only, minus some. V and J calls plus clone size are reproduced from that table; the DNA served to infer D and trimming. Found here are 130,000 to 150,000 clones, approximately 86% of them singletons; the top ten hold less than 2%. The chain carries TRBV12-3 or TRBV12-4 and TRBJ1-1; D not certain. Sequenced sample: peripheral blood. The sequence was collected from a man aged 65 to 79 with acute or convalescent COVID-19. The CDR3 here is CASSFPGTEAFF. In DNA, the CDR3 is TGTGCCAGCAGTTTTCCCGGCACTGAAGCTTTCTTT.